A selection of T cell receptor beta chains follows, all from one sample in a study of a mutant IDH1 vaccine in newly diagnosed glioma. TCRdb's table, derived via immunoSEQ multiplex PCR, lists solely in-frame clones and lacks some. Of tens of thousands of clones listed, 75% to 90% were seen once; the top ten hold approximately 4.6%. Their recognized antigens are unknown. The sequences come from PBMCs, collected from a glioma patient whose treatment included an IDH1 peptide vaccine. These receptors came from a middle-aged woman with glioma. Each CDR3 is given with its conserved first and last residue. A D gene is named only where the DNA matches it firmly. The size of a clone is reported for some rows only, either as once, few or many, or as a class for expanded clones.

clone size	D gene	V gene	J gene	CDR3 DNA	CDR3 protein
NA	NA	TRBV5-4	TRBJ2-5	TGTGCCAGCAGCTTATACCGGGGCAATCAAGAGACCCAGTACTTC	CASSLYRGNQETQYF
NA	TRBD1	TRBV10-1	TRBJ1-1	TGCGCCAGCAGTGACAGGGCAGGGGGCGCCGAGAGGGCTTTCTTT	CASSDRAGGAERAFF
NA	NA	TRBV2	TRBJ2-7	TGTGCCTACGCGAAGGGAACCTACGAGCAGTACTTC	CAYAKGTYEQYF
once	NA	TRBV7-2	TRBJ2-2	TGTGCCAGCAGCTTACTTGGGGGCTCGAACACCGGGGAGCTGTTTTTT	CASSLLGGSNTGELFF
once	TRBD1	TRBV7-9	TRBJ1-1	TGTGCCAGCAGCACCCGCTACCGACAGGGTGAAGCTTTCTTT	CASSTRYRQGEAFF
NA	NA	TRBV28	TRBJ2-7	TGTGCCAGCAGGGGAGACATCTTCGGGGAGCAGTACTTC	CASRGDIFGEQYF
NA	NA	TRBV19	TRBJ1-5	TGTGCCAGTAGTACCCGGGGAGGGACGCGCAATCAGCCCCAGCATTTT	CASSTRGGTRNQPQHF
NA	NA	TRBV5-1	TRBJ2-2	TGCGCCAGCAGCTTGACCGCAGGGGCCGGGGAGCTGTTTTTT	CASSLTAGAGELFF
few	NA	TRBV5-1	TRBJ1-1	TGCGCCAGCAGCTTGGGAGGGCAGGGCAACACTGAAGCTTTCTTT	CASSLGGQGNTEAFF
NA	TRBD2	TRBV13	TRBJ2-3	TGTGCCAGCAGCCTACGGGGGGTGACTAGCACAGATACGCAGTATTTT	CASSLRGVTSTDTQYF
NA	TRBD2	TRBV4-3	TRBJ2-5	TGCGCCAGCAGCCAAGATCTAGTAGCGGGGGGCCCTTGGGGGACCCAGTACTTC	CASSQDLVAGGPWGTQYF
NA	NA	TRBV19	TRBJ1-5	TGTGCCAGCCTAAACCCCCACGGACGGGCGAATCAGCCCCAGCATTTT	CASLNPHGRANQPQHF
NA	NA	TRBV6-5	TRBJ1-2	TGTGCCAGCAGGGGCAGGATTAGTGGCTACACCTTC	CASRGRISGYTF
NA	NA	TRBV7-6	TRBJ2-1	TGTGCCAGCAGCTTTTCTAGGACAGAGTTTGGTGAGCAGTTCTTC	CASSFSRTEFGEQFF
NA	NA	TRBV1	TRBJ1-5	TGCACCAGCAGCCAAGGGTATATTCTAAGACAGCCCCAGCATTTT	CTSSQGYILRQPQHF
NA	TRBD2	TRBV5-1	TRBJ2-1	TGCGCCAGCAGCTCCCTGGGGCTAGCGGGGGCCTCTCGGAATGAGCAGTTCTTC	CASSSLGLAGASRNEQFF
NA	NA	TRBV5-1	TRBJ1-1	TGCGCCAGCAGCTTATTGACCCTGAACACTGAAGCTTTCTTT	CASSLLTLNTEAFF
NA	NA	TRBV12-5	TRBJ1-1	TGTGCTAGTGCCCCCTCGCGGGTGCGCGCTTTCTTT	CASAPSRVRAFF
NA	NA	TRBV10-2	TRBJ2-7	TGCGCCAGCAGTGAGGGCGAGCAGTACTTC	CASSEGEQYF
once	NA	TRBV25-1	TRBJ2-1	TGTGCCAGCAGTGAACCCAAGCGACCGACGAGTGAGCAGTTCTTC	CASSEPKRPTSEQFF
NA	TRBD1	TRBV7-2	TRBJ1-2	TGTGCCAGCAGCTCCCAAGGGACAGGGGGACTATCGGGCTATGGCTACACCTTC	CASSSQGTGGLSGYGYTF
NA	NA	TRBV30	TRBJ1-5	TGTGCCTGGAGTTCAAGACGCAATCAGCCCCAGCATTTT	CAWSSRRNQPQHF
NA	TRBD2	TRBV12-5	TRBJ2-1	TGTGCTAGTGGTTCCCCCAATAGCGGGGGGATTTACAATGAGCAGTTCTTC	CASGSPNSGGIYNEQFF
NA	TRBD2	TRBV4-2	TRBJ2-4	TGTGCCAGCAGCCAAGATTGGACTAGCGGATTAAACATTCAGTACTTC	CASSQDWTSGLNIQYF
NA	TRBD1	TRBV5-1	TRBJ2-5	TGCGCCAGCAGTCGGACAGGGCAAGAGACCCAGTACTTC	CASSRTGQETQYF
NA	NA	TRBV27	TRBJ2-5	TGTGCCAGCAGTCCAGCCTTGTACCAAGAGACCCAGTACTTC	CASSPALYQETQYF
NA	NA	TRBV6-1	TRBJ2-5	TGTGCCAGCAGTGAAAGGGTTAACGACGCGGAGACCCAGTACTTC	CASSERVNDAETQYF
NA	NA	TRBV6-5	TRBJ2-5	TGTGCCAGCAGCCGCGACAGGAAACAAGAGACCCAGTACTTC	CASSRDRKQETQYF
NA	TRBD2	TRBV4-1	TRBJ2-5	TGCGCCAGCAGCCAGCTTCCCGGGACTAGAGGAGGAGAGACCCAGTACTTC	CASSQLPGTRGGETQYF
NA	NA	TRBV5-1	TRBJ1-2	TGCGCCAGCAGCACCTACCCCGGGTCAAACTATGGCTACACCTTC	CASSTYPGSNYGYTF
NA	TRBD1	TRBV6-6	TRBJ1-4	TGTGCCGCCCAGGGGGGGCAGTCTAATGAAAAACTGTTTTTT	CAAQGGQSNEKLFF
NA	NA	TRBV5-4	TRBJ1-2	TGTGCCAGCAGCCTGGTAATAGGGTCCAACTATGGCTACACCTTC	CASSLVIGSNYGYTF
NA	NA	TRBV20-1	TRBJ1-3	TGCAGTGCCCCTACCGGAAACACCATATATTTT	CSAPTGNTIYF
few	NA	TRBV6-5	TRBJ1-1	TGTGCCAGCAGTCCCGGGACCAGGAACACTGAAGCTTTCTTT	CASSPGTRNTEAFF
NA	NA	TRBV18	TRBJ2-5	TGTGCCAGCTCACCACCCGGCAGTTTGGAGACCCAGTACTTC	CASSPPGSLETQYF
NA	NA	TRBV4-2	TRBJ2-7	TGTGCCAGCAGCCAAGGTTCCATGGACTACGAGCAGTACTTC	CASSQGSMDYEQYF